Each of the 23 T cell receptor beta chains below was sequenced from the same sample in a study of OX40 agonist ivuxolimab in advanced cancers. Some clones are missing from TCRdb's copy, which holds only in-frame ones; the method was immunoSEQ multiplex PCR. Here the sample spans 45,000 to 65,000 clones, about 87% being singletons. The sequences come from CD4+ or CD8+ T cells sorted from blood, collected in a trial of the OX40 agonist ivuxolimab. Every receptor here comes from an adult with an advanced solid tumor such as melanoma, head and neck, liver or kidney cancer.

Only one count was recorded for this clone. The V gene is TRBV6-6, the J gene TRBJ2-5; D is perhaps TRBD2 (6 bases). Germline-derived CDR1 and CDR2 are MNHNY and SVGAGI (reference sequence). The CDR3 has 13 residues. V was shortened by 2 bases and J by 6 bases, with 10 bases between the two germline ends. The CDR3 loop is CASSYRGGQTQYF. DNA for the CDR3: TGTGCCAGCAGTTACCGGGGAGGTCAGACCCAGTACTTC.

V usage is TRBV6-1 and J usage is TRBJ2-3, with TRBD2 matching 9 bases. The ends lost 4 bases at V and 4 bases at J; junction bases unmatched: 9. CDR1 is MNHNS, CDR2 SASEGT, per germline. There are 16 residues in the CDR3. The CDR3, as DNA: TGTGCCAGCAGTGCCGGGACTAGCCTTTTCGCAGATACGCAGTATTTT. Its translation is CASSAGTSLFADTQYF.

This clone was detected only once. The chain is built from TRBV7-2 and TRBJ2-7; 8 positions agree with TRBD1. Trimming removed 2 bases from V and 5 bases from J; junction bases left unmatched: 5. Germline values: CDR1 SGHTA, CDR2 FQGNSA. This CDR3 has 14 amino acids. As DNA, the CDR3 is TGTGCCAGCAGCTTAACCAGGGGGCAGGACGAGCAGTACTTC. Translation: CASSLTRGQDEQYF.

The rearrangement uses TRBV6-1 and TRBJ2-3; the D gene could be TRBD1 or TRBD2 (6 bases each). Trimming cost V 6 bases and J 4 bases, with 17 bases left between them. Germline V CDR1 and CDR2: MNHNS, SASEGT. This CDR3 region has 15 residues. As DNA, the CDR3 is TGTGCCAGCAGACCCCCCCGGGGGCGTCCAGATACGCAGTATTTT. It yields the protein CASRPPRGRPDTQYF.

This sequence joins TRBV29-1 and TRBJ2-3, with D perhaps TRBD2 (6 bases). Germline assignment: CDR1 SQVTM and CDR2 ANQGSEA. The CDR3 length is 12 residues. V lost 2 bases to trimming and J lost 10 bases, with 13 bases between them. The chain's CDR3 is CSVEQDGSAQYF. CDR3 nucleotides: TGCAGCGTTGAACAAGACGGGAGTGCGCAGTATTTT.

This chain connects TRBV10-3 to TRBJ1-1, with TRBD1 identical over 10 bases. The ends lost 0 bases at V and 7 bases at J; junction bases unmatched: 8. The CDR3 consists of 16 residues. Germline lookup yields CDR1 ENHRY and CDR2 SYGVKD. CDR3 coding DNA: TGTGCCATCAGTGAGTCGAGGACAGGGGGGAAGGTTGAAGCTTTCTTT. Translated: CAISESRTGGKVEAFF.

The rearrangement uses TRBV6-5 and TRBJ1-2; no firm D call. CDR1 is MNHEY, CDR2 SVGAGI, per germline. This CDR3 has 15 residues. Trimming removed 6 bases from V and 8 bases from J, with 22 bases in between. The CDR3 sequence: CASSPPPGSLSGYTF. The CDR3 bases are TGTGCCAGCAGCCCCCCACCCGGGAGTTTGTCAGGCTACACCTTC.

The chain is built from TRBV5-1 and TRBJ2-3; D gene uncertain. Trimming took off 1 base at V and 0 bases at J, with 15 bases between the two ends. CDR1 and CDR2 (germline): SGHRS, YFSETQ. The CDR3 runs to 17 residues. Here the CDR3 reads CASSLLPSSTSTDTQYF. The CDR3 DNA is TGCGCCAGCAGCTTGCTCCCCTCAAGTACTAGCACAGATACGCAGTATTTT.

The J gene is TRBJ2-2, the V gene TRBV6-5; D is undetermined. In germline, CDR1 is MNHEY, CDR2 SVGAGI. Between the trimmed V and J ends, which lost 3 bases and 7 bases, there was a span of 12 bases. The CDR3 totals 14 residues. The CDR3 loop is CASSYRSYYGELFF. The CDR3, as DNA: TGTGCCAGCAGTTATCGTTCGTATTACGGGGAGCTGTTTTTT.

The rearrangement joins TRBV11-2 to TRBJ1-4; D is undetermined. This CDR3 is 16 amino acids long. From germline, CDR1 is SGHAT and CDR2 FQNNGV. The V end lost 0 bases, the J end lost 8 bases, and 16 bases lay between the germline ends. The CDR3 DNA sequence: TGTGCCAGCAGCTTAGATGGCGGGCGAGCGGGAGAAAAACTGTTTTTT. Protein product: CASSLDGGRAGEKLFF.

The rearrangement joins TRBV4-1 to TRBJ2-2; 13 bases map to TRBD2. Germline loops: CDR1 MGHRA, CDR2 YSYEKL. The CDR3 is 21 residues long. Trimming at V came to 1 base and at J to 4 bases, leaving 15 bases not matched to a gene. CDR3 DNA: TGCGCCAGCAGCCAAGTTGAACTAGCGGGGGGGATTCTACGCGGCACCGGGGAGCTGTTTTTT. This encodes CASSQVELAGGILRGTGELFF.

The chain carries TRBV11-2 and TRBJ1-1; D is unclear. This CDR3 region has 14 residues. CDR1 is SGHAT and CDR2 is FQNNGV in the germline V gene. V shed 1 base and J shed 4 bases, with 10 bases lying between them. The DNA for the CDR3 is TGTGCCAGCAGCTTAGTCGGTGGGAGCACTGAAGCTTTCTTT. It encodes CASSLVGGSTEAFF. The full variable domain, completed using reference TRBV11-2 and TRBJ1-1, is EAGVAQSPRYKIIEKRQSVAFWCNPISGHATLYWYQQILGQGPKLLIQFQNNGVVDDSQLPKDRFSAERLKGVDSTLKIQPAKLEDSAVYLCASSLVGGSTEAFFGQGTRLTVV.

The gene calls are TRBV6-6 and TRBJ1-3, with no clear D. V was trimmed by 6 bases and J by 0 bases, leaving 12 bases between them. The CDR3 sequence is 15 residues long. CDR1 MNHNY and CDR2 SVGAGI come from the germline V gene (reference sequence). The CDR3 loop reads CASSRVWGSGNTIYF. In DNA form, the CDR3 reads TGTGCCAGCAGCCGAGTCTGGGGCTCTGGAAACACCATATATTTT.

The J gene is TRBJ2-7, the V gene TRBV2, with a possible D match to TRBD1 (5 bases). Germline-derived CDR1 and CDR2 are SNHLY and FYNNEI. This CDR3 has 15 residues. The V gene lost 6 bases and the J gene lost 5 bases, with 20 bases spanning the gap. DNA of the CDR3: TGTGCCAGCAGGGCCCTAACAGGCCCCACCGACGAGCAGTACTTC. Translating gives CASRALTGPTDEQYF. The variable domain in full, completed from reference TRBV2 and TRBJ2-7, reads EPEVTQTPSHQVTQMGQEVILRCVPISNHLYFYWYRQILGQKVEFLVSFYNNEISEKSEIFDDQFSVERPDGSNFTLKIRSTKLEDSAMYFCASRALTGPTDEQYFGPGTRLTVT.

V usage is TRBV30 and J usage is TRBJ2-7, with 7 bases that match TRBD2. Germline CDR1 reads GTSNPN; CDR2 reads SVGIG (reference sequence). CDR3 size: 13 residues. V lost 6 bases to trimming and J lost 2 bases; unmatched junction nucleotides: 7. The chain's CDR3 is CACRRAGAYEQYF. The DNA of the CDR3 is TGTGCCTGCAGAAGGGCGGGGGCCTACGAGCAGTACTTC.

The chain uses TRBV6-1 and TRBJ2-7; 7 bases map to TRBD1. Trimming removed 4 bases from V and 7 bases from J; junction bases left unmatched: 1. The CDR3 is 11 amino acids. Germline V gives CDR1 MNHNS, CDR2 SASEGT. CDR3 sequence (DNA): TGTGCCAGCAGTGTGGGACAGGAGCAGTACGTC. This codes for CASSVGQEQYV.

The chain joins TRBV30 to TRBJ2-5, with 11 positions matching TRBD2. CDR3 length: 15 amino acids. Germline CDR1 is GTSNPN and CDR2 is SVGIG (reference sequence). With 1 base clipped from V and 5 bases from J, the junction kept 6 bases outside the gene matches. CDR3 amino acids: CAWSALAGGSETQYF. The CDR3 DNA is TGTGCCTGGAGTGCCCTAGCGGGAGGATCCGAGACCCAGTACTTC.

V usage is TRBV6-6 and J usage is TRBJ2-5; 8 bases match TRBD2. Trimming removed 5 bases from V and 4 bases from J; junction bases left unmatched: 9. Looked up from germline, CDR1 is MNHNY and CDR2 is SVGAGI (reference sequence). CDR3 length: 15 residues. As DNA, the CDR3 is TGTGCCAGCAGTCCCGTACGGGAGGGCGGAGAGACCCAGTACTTC. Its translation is CASSPVREGGETQYF.

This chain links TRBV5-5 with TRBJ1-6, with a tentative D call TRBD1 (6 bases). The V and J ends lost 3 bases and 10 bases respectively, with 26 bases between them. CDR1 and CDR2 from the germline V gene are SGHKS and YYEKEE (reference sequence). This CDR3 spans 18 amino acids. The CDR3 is CASSSPQTSGGIGSPLHF. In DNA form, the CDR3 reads TGTGCCAGCAGCTCACCGCAAACGTCGGGGGGCATCGGATCACCCCTCCACTTT.

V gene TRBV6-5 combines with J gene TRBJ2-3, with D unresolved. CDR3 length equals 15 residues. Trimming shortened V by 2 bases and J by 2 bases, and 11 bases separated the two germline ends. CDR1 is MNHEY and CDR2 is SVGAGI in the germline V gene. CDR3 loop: CASSYGQSYTDTQYF. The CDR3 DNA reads TGTGCCAGCAGTTACGGGCAGAGCTACACAGATACGCAGTATTTT.

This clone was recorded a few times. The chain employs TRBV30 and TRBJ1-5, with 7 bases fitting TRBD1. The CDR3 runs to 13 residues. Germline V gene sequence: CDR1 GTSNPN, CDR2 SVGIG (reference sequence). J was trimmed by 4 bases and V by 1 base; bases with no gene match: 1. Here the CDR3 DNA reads TGTGCCTGGAGTGGACAGGGAAATCAGCCCCAGCATTTT. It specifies CAWSGQGNQPQHF.

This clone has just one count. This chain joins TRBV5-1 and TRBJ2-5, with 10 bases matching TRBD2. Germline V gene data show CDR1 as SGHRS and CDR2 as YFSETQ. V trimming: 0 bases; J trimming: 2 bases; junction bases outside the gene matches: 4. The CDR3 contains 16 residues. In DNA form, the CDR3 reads TGCGCCAGCAGCTTGGATCCAGCGGGGGGGCAAGAGACCCAGTACTTC. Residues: CASSLDPAGGQETQYF.

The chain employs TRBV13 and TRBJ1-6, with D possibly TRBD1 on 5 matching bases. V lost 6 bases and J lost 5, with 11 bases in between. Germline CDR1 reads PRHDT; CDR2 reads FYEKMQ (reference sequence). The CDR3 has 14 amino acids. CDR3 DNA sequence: TGTGCCAGCAGAGCGTCAGGGAATAATTCACCCCTCCACTTT. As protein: CASRASGNNSPLHF.